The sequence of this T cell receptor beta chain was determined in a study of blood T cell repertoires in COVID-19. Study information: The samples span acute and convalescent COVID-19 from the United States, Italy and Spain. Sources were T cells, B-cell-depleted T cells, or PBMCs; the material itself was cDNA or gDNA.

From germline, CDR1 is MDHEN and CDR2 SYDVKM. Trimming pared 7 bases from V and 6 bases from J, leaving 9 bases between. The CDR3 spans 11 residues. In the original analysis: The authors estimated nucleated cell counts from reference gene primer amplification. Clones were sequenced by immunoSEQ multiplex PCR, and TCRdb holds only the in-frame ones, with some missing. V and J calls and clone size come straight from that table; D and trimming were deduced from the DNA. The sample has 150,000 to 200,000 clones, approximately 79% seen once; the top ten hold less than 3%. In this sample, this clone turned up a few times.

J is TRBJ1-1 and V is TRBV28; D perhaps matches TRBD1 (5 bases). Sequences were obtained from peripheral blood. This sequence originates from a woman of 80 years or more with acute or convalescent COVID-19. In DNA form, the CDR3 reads TGTGCCAGCACCAGGGCTCCTGAAGCTTTCTTT. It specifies CASTRAPEAFF.